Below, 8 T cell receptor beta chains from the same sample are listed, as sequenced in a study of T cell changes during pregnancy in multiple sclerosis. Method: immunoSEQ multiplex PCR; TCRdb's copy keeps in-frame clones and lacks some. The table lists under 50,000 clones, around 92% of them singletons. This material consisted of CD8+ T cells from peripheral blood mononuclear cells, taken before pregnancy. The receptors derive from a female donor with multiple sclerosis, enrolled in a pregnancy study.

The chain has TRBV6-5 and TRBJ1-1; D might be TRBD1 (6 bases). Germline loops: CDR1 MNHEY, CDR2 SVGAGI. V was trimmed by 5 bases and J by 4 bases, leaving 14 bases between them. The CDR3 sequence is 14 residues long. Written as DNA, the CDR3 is TGTGCCAGCAGTCAACAGGGTGCTGCCACTGAAGCTTTCTTT. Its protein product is CASSQQGAATEAFF.

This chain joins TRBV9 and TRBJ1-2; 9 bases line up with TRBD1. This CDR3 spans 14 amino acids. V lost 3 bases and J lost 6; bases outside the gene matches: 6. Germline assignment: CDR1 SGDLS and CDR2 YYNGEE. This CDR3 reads CASSAGDRANGYTF. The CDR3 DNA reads TGTGCCAGCAGCGCCGGGGACAGGGCTAATGGCTACACCTTC.

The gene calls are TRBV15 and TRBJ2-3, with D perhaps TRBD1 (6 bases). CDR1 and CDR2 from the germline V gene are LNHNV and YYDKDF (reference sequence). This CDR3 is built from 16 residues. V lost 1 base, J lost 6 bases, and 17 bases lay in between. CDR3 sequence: CATSRVPGVLTDTQYF. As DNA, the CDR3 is TGTGCCACCAGCAGAGTTCCAGGGGTCTTGACGGATACGCAGTATTTT.

The DNA for the CDR3 is TGTGCCAGCAGCGGACTGGCCGGGGAGCTGTTTTTT. The encoded protein is CASSGLAGELFF. This sequence joins TRBV28 and TRBJ2-2; D may be TRBD2 (5 bases). This CDR3 is built from 12 residues. Trimming removed 6 bases from V and 6 bases from J, with 8 bases in between. The germline V gene encodes CDR1 MDHEN and CDR2 SYDVKM.

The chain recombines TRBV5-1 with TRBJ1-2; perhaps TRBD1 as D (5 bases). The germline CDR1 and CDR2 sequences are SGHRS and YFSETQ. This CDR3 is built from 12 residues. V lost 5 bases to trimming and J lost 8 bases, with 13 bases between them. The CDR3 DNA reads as TGCGCCAGCAGGTTAGGGGCGACGGGCTACACCTTC. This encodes CASRLGATGYTF.

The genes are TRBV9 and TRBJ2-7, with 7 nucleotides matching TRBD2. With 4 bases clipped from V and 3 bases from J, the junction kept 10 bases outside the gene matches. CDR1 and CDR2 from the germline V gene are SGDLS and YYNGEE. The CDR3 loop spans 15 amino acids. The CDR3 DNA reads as TGTGCCAGCAGCTCTCAGCGGGGCGGGGTCTACGAGCAGTACTTC. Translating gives CASSSQRGGVYEQYF.

The CDR3 nucleotides read TGTGCCAGCAGCCAAGACAGCGGAACTAATGAAAAACTGTTTTTT. This encodes CASSQDSGTNEKLFF. This rearrangement joins TRBV4-2 to TRBJ1-4; D is ambiguous. Germline CDR1 reads LGHNA; CDR2 reads YNFKEQ. Trimming pared 0 bases from V and 1 base from J, leaving 6 bases between. The length of the CDR3 is 15 residues.

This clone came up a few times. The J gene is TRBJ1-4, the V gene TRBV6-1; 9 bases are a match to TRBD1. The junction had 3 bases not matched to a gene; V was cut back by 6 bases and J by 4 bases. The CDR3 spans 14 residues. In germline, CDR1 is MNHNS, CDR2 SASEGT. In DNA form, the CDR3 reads TGTGCCAGCAGGGCGGGACAGGGTAATGAAAAACTGTTTTTT. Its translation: CASRAGQGNEKLFF.